The 32 T cell receptor beta chains presented below share a single source sample, sequenced in a study of T cells in Graves' hyperthyroidism and ophthalmopathy. It was RNA transcripts that yielded the amplified TCR beta CDR3 regions. During a first-round RT-PCR of the TCR CDR3, the HTBI primer set was used. TCRdb reprocessed the multiplex PCR reads with MiXCR, giving one entry per CDR3 protein. The table shows 350,000 to 500,000 distinct CDR3 sequences, with roughly 13% occurring only once. Sequencing input: blood. The origin of the receptors is a woman between 18 and 29 years old with Graves' hyperthyroidism.

The chain carries TRBV27 and TRBJ1-3; D may be TRBD1 (6 bases). The CDR3 length is 15 residues. From germline, CDR1 is MNHEY and CDR2 SMNVEV (reference sequence). Trimming cost V 6 bases and J 0 bases, with 12 bases left between them. The CDR3 bases are TGTGCCAGCAGATACAGGGTCTTCTCTGGAAACACCATATATTTT. It translates to CASRYRVFSGNTIYF.

Ten or more counts support this clonotype. The CDR3 DNA is TGCGCCAGCAGCTTGGATGGTAGCGGGAGACGAAGCACAGATACGCAGTATTTT. Encoded protein: CASSLDGSGRRSTDTQYF. The chain couples TRBV5-1 to TRBJ2-3; TRBD2 matches 9 bases. The V and J ends lost 0 bases and 0 bases, in that order; junction bases with no gene match: 8. The CDR3 sequence is 18 residues long. Germline CDR1 reads SGHRS; CDR2 reads YFSETQ.

This clonotype has ten or more counts. This chain joins TRBV6-1 and TRBJ2-3; the D gene could be TRBD1 or TRBD2 (5 bases each). The CDR3 loop spans 16 amino acids. V was trimmed by 2 bases and J by 0 bases, leaving 12 bases between them. CDR1 is MNHNS and CDR2 is SASEGT in the germline V gene. The chain's CDR3 is CASSEPSGTSTDTQYF. In nucleotides, the CDR3 is TGTGCCAGCAGTGAACCCTCTGGGACCAGCACAGATACGCAGTATTTT.

In this sample, this clonotype turned up many times. The chain employs TRBV11-2 and TRBJ1-1; D not certain. Per germline, CDR1 SGHAT and CDR2 FQNNGV. CDR3 length equals 15 residues. The V end was cut by 0 bases, the J end by 1 base, with 9 bases between. This chain's CDR3 is CASSLEWVENTEAFF. Here the CDR3 DNA reads TGTGCCAGCAGCTTAGAGTGGGTCGAGAACACTGAAGCTTTCTTT.

This clonotype occurred a few times. This chain connects TRBV20-1 to TRBJ1-6; 12 bases agree with TRBD1. The V gene's germline CDR1 is DFQATT and CDR2 SNEGSKA (reference sequence). V was pared by 3 bases and J by 7 bases, with 4 bases of the junction left unmatched. The CDR3 totals 15 residues. CDR3 nucleotides: TGCAGTGCTAGCGGGACAGGGGGCGAAAATTCACCCCTCCACTTT. Encoded protein: CSASGTGGENSPLHF.

The chain carries TRBV10-3 and TRBJ2-1; D might be TRBD1 (6 bases). The CDR3 is made up of 15 amino acids. The ends were cut back, 3 bases at V and 4 bases at J, with 13 bases in the middle. Germline-derived CDR1 and CDR2 are ENHRY and SYGVKD. CDR3 residues: CAISEWGLEYNEQFF. CDR3 nucleotide sequence: TGTGCCATCAGTGAATGGGGGCTTGAATACAATGAGCAGTTCTTC.

The CDR3 reads CASRDRELYEQYF. CDR3 in DNA: TGTGCCAGCCGGGACAGGGAGCTCTACGAGCAGTACTTC. This chain links TRBV2 with TRBJ2-7; TRBD1 matches at 9 bases. CDR3 length: 13 residues. V shed 8 bases, J shed 3 bases, and the junction held 5 bases outside the gene matches. In germline, CDR1 is SNHLY, CDR2 FYNNEI.

This clonotype occurred many times. The V and J genes are TRBV7-3 and TRBJ2-1; 7 positions agree with TRBD2. V was pared by 1 base and J by 11 bases, with 8 bases of the junction left unmatched. Per germline, CDR1 SGHTA and CDR2 FQGTGA. The CDR3 contains 14 residues. DNA for the CDR3: TGTGCCAGCAGCTTAAAGGCTAGCGGAGGACAGCAGTTCTTC. This translates into CASSLKASGGQQFF.

CDR3 region: CSARDGLDTQYF. CDR3 coding DNA: TGCAGTGCTAGAGATGGGCTAGATACGCAGTATTTT. The rearrangement links TRBV20-1 to TRBJ2-3, with D uncertain. Trimming left V 0 bases short and J 5 bases short, with 6 bases between. The germline V gene encodes CDR1 DFQATT and CDR2 SNEGSKA (reference sequence). The CDR3 is 12 residues long.

Remarks on this clonotype: Possible read error: a much larger clone is one base away. The V gene is TRBV10-3, the J gene TRBJ2-3; D remains ambiguous. Per the germline V gene, CDR1 is ENHRY and CDR2 is SYGVKD. There are 17 residues in the CDR3. V shed 11 bases and J shed 0 bases, with 24 bases lying between them. The CDR3 protein is CAVNPKESRGSTDTQYF. CDR3 DNA sequence: TGTGCCGTCAACCCGAAGGAGAGTCGTGGAAGCACAGATACGCAGTATTTT.

This clonotype has at least ten counts. The chain couples TRBV20-1 to TRBJ1-1, with D unresolved. CDR1 and CDR2 from the germline V gene are DFQATT and SNEGSKA (reference sequence). The V end was cut by 1 base, the J end by 7 bases, with 13 bases between. This CDR3 contains 13 residues. The CDR3 spells CSARGARYSEAFF. CDR3 DNA: TGCAGTGCTAGAGGGGCGAGGTACAGTGAAGCTTTCTTT.

The rearrangement uses TRBV2 and TRBJ2-5; D unclear. Per germline, CDR1 SNHLY and CDR2 FYNNEI. The CDR3 spans 12 residues. V was trimmed by 3 bases and J by 5 bases, leaving 7 bases between them. The CDR3 protein is CASSERTETQYF. The CDR3 DNA follows: TGTGCCAGCAGTGAGCGTACGGAGACCCAGTACTTC.

V is TRBV28 and J is TRBJ2-1; TRBD1 matches 10 bases. V was clipped by 5 bases and J by 12 bases; unmatched bases: 10. The CDR3 sequence is 14 residues long. Per the germline V gene, CDR1 is MDHEN and CDR2 is SYDVKM. The CDR3 DNA is TGTGCCAGCAGTCTGGGGACAGGGGTATGGGGGCAGTTCTTC. This codes for CASSLGTGVWGQFF.

Many counts were recorded for this clonotype. The J gene is TRBJ1-1, the V gene TRBV19; D gene ambiguous. Trimming pared 0 bases from V and 8 bases from J, leaving 7 bases between. Per the germline V gene, CDR1 is LNHDA and CDR2 is SQIVND (reference sequence). The CDR3 is made up of 12 amino acids. The CDR3 coding sequence is TGTGCCAGTAGTATAGATATGGGAGAAGCTTTCTTT. This translates into CASSIDMGEAFF. The full variable domain, completed using reference TRBV19 and TRBJ1-1, is DGGITQSPKYLFRKEGQNVTLSCEQNLNHDAMYWYRQDPGQGLRLIYYSQIVNDFQKGDIAEGYSVSREKKESFPLTVTSAQKNPTAFYLCASSIDMGEAFFGQGTRLTVV.

In this sample, this clonotype turned up many times. The chain recombines TRBV2 with TRBJ2-1, with 7 bases that match TRBD2. The germline CDR1 and CDR2 sequences are SNHLY and FYNNEI. V was pared by 11 bases and J by 7 bases, with 14 bases of the junction left unmatched. The length of the CDR3 is 14 residues. The CDR3 loop is CARTFAGDLNEQFF. In DNA, the CDR3 is TGTGCCCGGACGTTCGCGGGAGATTTGAATGAGCAGTTCTTC.

About this clonotype: Given a much more abundant clone one base away, this may be a read error. The V and J genes are TRBV11-2 and TRBJ2-1; D possibly corresponds to TRBD1 (5 bases). The germline V gene has CDR1 SGHAT and CDR2 FQNNGV. The CDR3 runs 15 residues. Trimming left V 1 base short and J 0 bases short, with 7 bases between. Here the CDR3 DNA reads TGTGCCAGCAGCTTAGTAAGGGGCTCCTACAATGAGCAGTTCTTC. Its translation: CASSLVRGSYNEQFF.

At least ten counts were recorded for this clonotype. The chain links TRBV12-3 or TRBV12-4 to TRBJ2-1, with D perhaps matching TRBD2 (6 bases). Trimming cost V 5 bases and J 4 bases, with 15 bases left between them. The CDR3 totals 15 residues. CDR3 DNA sequence: TGTGCCAGCAGTCACCGGGAGCTTCCGTACAATGAGCAGTTCTTC. Residues: CASSHRELPYNEQFF.

This clonotype was counted between two and nine times. The chain links TRBV12-3 or TRBV12-4 to TRBJ1-5; D is undetermined. CDR3 length: 14 amino acids. Trimming cost V 6 bases and J 1 base, with 10 bases left between them. The DNA of the CDR3 is TGTGCCAGCAGCAATGGGAGGAGCAATCAGCCCCAGCATTTT. Translation: CASSNGRSNQPQHF.

This clonotype was counted at least ten times. The chain is built from TRBV6-2 or TRBV6-3 and TRBJ1-5; TRBD1 is a possible D gene (6 bases). Germline V gene data show CDR1 as MNHEY and CDR2 as SVGEGT. The ends were cut back, 0 bases at V and 2 bases at J, with 11 bases in the middle. The CDR3 extends over 16 amino acids. CDR3 protein: CASSYSSPGGNQPQHF. CDR3 nucleotide sequence: TGTGCCAGCAGTTACTCGAGTCCAGGGGGCAATCAGCCCCAGCATTTT.

This clonotype was seen repeatedly, ten times or more. This rearrangement joins TRBV28 to TRBJ2-7; TRBD2 matches at 9 bases. This CDR3 has 14 amino acids. Germline trimming cut 11 bases from V and 6 bases from J; bases unmatched to any gene: 14. Germline V lookup: CDR1 MDHEN, CDR2 SYDVKM. The CDR3 loop reads CAGREAGGMGEQYF. CDR3 nucleotides: TGTGCCGGGAGGGAAGCGGGAGGAATGGGCGAGCAGTACTTC.

This clonotype was seen at least ten times. The chain has TRBV9 and TRBJ2-1, with 7 bases aligning to TRBD2. Per the germline V gene, CDR1 is SGDLS and CDR2 is YYNGEE. The CDR3 is made up of 18 amino acids. Trimming cost V 0 bases and J 2 bases; bases outside gene matches: 11. This chain's CDR3 is CASSVEVWGRGPYNEQFF. Here the CDR3 DNA reads TGTGCCAGCAGCGTAGAGGTTTGGGGGAGGGGCCCCTACAATGAGCAGTTCTTC.

This clonotype was observed many times. J is TRBJ1-1 and V is TRBV6-1; TRBD1 is a possible D gene (6 bases). This CDR3 is 13 amino acids long. V was cut by 7 bases and J by 4 bases, with 13 bases left in between. Germline CDR1 is MNHNS and CDR2 is SASEGT. The CDR3 DNA follows: TGTGCCAGCAAGGGGGGCGAGGGCACTGAAGCTTTCTTT. Its translation: CASKGGEGTEAFF.

This clonotype was detected only a few times. The chain carries TRBV6-1 and TRBJ1-4; possible D gene TRBD1, 6 bases. This CDR3 has 13 amino acids. Trimming stripped 11 bases from V and 5 bases from J, with 15 bases between. Germline V CDR1 and CDR2: MNHNS, SASEGT. CDR3 nucleotide sequence: TGTGCCTGCAACGGACAGAACAATGAAAAACTGTTTTTT. Its protein product is CACNGQNNEKLFF.

This clonotype was seen ten or more times. The J gene is TRBJ2-1, the V gene TRBV3-1, with 9 positions matching TRBD2. Germline CDR1 reads LGHDT; CDR2 reads YNNKEL (reference sequence). The trim removed 1 base at V and 7 bases at J, leaving 8 bases unmatched. This CDR3 has 16 residues. The DNA for the CDR3 is TGTGCCAGCAGCCAAGTTTTAGCGGGAGTTGAAAATGAGCAGTTCTTC. As protein: CASSQVLAGVENEQFF.

In this sample, this clonotype turned up many times. The chain has TRBV11-2 and TRBJ2-1, with D maybe TRBD2 (6 bases). The CDR3 contains 17 residues. Deletions cut 2 bases from V and 4 bases from J, with 18 bases between. Germline V gives CDR1 SGHAT, CDR2 FQNNGV. CDR3 protein: CASSLFHGGNSYNEQFF. CDR3 DNA: TGTGCCAGCAGCTTATTTCACGGCGGGAACTCGTACAATGAGCAGTTCTTC.

This clonotype was counted many times. The chain recombines TRBV27 with TRBJ1-4; D unclear. Trimming cost V 6 bases and J 0 bases, with 11 bases left between them. Germline CDR1 MNHEY, CDR2 SMNVEV (reference sequence). The CDR3 contains 15 residues. CDR3 sequence: CASSLTFATNEKLFF. The CDR3 DNA reads as TGTGCCAGCAGCTTAACGTTTGCAACTAATGAAAAACTGTTTTTT.

This clonotype was seen ten or more times. The rearrangement joins TRBV5-1 to TRBJ2-3; D remains unclear. Germline loops: CDR1 SGHRS, CDR2 YFSETQ. This CDR3 has 14 residues. Trimming took 0 bases from V and 6 from J, leaving 11 bases between them. CDR3 protein: CASSLALGGDTQYF. Written as DNA, the CDR3 is TGCGCCAGCAGCTTGGCATTAGGTGGCGATACGCAGTATTTT.

This clonotype was recorded at least ten times. The chain joins TRBV28 to TRBJ2-7; TRBD1 aligns across 7 bases. CDR3 length: 15 amino acids. V gave up 1 base and J gave up 5 bases; unmatched junction bases: 8. Germline V gene sequence: CDR1 MDHEN, CDR2 SYDVKM. The CDR3 here is CASSLYRQGVNEQYF. CDR3 coding DNA: TGTGCCAGCAGTTTATACAGGCAGGGGGTCAACGAGCAGTACTTC.

With regard to this clonotype: The DNA is left out, because the CDR3 cannot be placed on it with certainty; the CDR3 is given as TCRdb lists it. The chain recombines TRBV7-9 with TRBJ1-1; the table calls TRBD1, which could not be checked here. Germline-derived CDR1 and CDR2 are SEHNR and FQNEAQ (reference sequence). Ends included, the CDR3 has 24 residues. This CDR3 is CASSLGQGGNDEQFFGPGNTEAFF.

Only a few counts were recorded for this clonotype. The J gene is TRBJ1-1, the V gene TRBV7-9; D might be TRBD1 (5 bases). The germline gives CDR1 SEHNR, CDR2 FQNEAQ (reference sequence). The CDR3 has 14 amino acids. Trimming took off 7 bases at V and 4 bases at J, with 16 bases between the two ends. CDR3 sequence (DNA): TGTGCCAGCAAACGAACAGGAGAATCCACTGAAGCTTTCTTT. Amino acid sequence: CASKRTGESTEAFF.

The sample holds many counts of this clonotype. CDR3 sequence: CASTLGETEAFF. CDR3 bases: TGTGCCAGCACCCTAGGGGAAACTGAAGCTTTCTTT. The chain has TRBV6-1 and TRBJ1-1; TRBD1 might be the D (5 bases). V was pared by 7 bases and J by 5 bases, with 11 bases between. Per the germline V gene, CDR1 is MNHNS and CDR2 is SASEGT. The CDR3 loop spans 12 amino acids.

Concerning this clonotype: A junction end diverges from the germline sequence, so it may reflect a read error. The J gene is TRBJ1-5, the V gene TRBV9; 10 bases align to TRBD1. The CDR3 has 14 residues. CDR1 SGDLS and CDR2 YYNGEE come from the germline V gene. The CDR3 nucleotides are TGTGCCAACAGCGCCGGGACAGGGGAACAGCCCCAGCATTTT. This gives the protein CANSAGTGEQPQHF.